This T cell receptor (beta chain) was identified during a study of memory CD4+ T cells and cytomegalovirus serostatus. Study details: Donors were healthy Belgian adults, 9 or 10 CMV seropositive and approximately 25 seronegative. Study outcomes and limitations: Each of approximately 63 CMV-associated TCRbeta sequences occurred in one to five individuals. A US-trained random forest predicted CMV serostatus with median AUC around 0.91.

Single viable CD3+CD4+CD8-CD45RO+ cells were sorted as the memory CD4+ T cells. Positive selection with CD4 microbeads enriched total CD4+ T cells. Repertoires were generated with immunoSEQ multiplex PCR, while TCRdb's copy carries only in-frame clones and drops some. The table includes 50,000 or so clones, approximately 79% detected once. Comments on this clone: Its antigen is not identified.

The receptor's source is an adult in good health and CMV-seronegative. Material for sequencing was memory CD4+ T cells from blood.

This CDR3 reads CAISDRGANYGYTF. DNA of the CDR3: TGTGCCATCAGTGACCGGGGGGCTAACTATGGCTACACCTTC. The chain recombines TRBV10-3 with TRBJ1-2; a possible D gene is TRBD1 (5 bases). This CDR3 has 14 residues. Germline CDR1 and CDR2: ENHRY and SYGVKD. V lost 3 bases to trimming and J lost 0 bases, with 8 bases between them.